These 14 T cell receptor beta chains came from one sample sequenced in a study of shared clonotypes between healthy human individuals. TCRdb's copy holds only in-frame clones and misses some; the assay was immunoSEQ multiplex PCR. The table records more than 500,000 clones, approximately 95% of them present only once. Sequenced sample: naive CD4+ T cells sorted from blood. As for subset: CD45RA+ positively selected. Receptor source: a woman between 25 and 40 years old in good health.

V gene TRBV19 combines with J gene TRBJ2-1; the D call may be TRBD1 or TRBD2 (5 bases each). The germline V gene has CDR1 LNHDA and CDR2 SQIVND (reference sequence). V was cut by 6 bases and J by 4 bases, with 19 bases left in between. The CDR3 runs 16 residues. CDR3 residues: CASSHLGDLKYNEQFF. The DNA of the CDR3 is TGTGCCAGTAGCCACCTCGGGGACCTGAAATACAATGAGCAGTTCTTC. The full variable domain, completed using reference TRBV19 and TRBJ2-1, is DGGITQSPKYLFRKEGQNVTLSCEQNLNHDAMYWYRQDPGQGLRLIYYSQIVNDFQKGDIAEGYSVSREKKESFPLTVTSAQKNPTAFYLCASSHLGDLKYNEQFFGPGTRLTVL.

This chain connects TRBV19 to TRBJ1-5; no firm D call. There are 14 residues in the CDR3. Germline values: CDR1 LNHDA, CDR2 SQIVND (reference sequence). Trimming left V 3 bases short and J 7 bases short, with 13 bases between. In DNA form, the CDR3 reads TGTGCCAGTAGTATGGCAGGAGTGGGACAGCCCCAGCATTTT. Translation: CASSMAGVGQPQHF.

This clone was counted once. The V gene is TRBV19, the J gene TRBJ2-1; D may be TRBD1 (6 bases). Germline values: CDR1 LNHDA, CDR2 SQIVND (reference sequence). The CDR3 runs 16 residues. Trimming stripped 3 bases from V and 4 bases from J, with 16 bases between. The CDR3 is CASSMPGDRSYNEQFF. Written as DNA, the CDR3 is TGTGCCAGTAGTATGCCGGGTGACAGGAGTTACAATGAGCAGTTCTTC.

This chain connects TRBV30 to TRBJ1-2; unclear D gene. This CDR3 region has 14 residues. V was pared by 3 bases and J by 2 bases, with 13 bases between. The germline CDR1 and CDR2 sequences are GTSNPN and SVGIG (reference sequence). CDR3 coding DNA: TGTGCCTGGAGGTCGTATGGGCGGAACTATGGCTACACCTTC. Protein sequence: CAWRSYGRNYGYTF.

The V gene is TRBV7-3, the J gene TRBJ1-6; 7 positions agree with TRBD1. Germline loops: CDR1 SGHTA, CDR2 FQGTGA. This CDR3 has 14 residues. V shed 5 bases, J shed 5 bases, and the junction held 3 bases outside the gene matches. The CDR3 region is CASSPTGNNSPLHF. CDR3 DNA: TGTGCCAGCAGCCCGACAGGGAATAATTCACCCCTCCACTTT.

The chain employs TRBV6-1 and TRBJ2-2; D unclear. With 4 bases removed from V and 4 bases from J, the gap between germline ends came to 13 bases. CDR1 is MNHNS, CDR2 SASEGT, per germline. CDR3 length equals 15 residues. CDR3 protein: CASSAAGLVTGELFF. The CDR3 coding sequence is TGTGCCAGCAGTGCGGCAGGTCTCGTCACCGGGGAGCTGTTTTTT.

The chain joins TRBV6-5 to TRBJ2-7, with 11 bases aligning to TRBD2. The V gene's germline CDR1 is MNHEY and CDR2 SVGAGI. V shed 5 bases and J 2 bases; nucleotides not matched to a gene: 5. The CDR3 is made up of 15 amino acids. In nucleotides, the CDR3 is TGTGCCAGCAGTCAAGGGACTAGCGGTACCTACGAGCAGTACTTC. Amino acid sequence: CASSQGTSGTYEQYF.

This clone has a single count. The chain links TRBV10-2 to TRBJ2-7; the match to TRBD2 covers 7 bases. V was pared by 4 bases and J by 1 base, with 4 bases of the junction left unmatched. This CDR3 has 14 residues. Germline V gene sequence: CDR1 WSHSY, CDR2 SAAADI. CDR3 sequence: CASSAGRESYEQYF. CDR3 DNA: TGCGCCAGCAGTGCAGGGCGGGAGTCCTACGAGCAGTACTTC.

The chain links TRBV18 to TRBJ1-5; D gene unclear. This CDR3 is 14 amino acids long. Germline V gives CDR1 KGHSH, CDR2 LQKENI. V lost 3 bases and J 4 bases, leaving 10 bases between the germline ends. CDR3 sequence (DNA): TGTGCCAGCTCACCTGAGTCGGGGAATCAGCCCCAGCATTTT. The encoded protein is CASSPESGNQPQHF.

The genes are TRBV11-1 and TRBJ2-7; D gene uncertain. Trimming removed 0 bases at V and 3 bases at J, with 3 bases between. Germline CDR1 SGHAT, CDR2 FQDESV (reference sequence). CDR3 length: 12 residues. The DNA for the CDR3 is TGTGCCAGCAGCTTAGCTCTCTACGAGCAGTACTTC. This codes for CASSLALYEQYF.

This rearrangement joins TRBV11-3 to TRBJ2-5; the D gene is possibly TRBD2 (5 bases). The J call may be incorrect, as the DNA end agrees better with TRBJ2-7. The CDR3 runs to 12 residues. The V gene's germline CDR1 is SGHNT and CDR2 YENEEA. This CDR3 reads CASSGVSYEQYF. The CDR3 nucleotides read TGTGCCAGCTCCGGGGTGTCCTACGAGCAGTACTTC.

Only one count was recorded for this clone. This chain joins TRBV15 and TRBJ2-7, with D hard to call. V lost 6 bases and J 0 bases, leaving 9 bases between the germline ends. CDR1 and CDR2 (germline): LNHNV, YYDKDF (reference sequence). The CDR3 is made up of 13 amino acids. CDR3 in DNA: TGTGCCACCAGACCCCAGAGCTCCTACGAGCAGTACTTC. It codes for CATRPQSSYEQYF.

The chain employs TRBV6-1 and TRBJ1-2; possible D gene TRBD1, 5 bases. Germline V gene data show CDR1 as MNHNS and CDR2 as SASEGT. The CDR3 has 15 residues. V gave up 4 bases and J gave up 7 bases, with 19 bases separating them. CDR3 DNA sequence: TGTGCCAGCAGTGGGCCGGCTTGGGGCCTTCTTGGCTACACCTTC. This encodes CASSGPAWGLLGYTF.

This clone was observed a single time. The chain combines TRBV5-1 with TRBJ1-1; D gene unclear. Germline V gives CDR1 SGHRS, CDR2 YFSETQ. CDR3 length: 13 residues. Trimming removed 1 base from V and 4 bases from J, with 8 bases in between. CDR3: CASSLSDATEAFF. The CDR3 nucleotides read TGCGCCAGCAGCTTGTCAGATGCCACTGAAGCTTTCTTT. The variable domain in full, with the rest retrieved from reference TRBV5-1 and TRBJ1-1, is KAGVTQTPRYLIKTRGQQVTLSCSPISGHRSVSWYQQTPGQGLQFLFEYFSETQRNKGNFPGRFSGRQFSNSRSEMNVSTLELGDSALYLCASSLSDATEAFFGQGTRLTVV.